The 4 T cell receptor beta chains given below trace back to one sample, sequenced in a study of breast tumors, draining lymph nodes, adjacent tissues listed by TCRdb under 2016. Lymph node samples came from the axillary draining lymph nodes of breast cancer patients. Library construction relied on multiplex PCR. For sequencing, an Illumina HiSeq 2000 was employed. In-frame beta chains were kept once TCRdb had trimmed the public reads at Q25 with fastp and called clones with MiXCR. Each CDR3 protein gets just one entry, which takes the most common genes and DNA from the rows behind it. Across this sample there are some 120,000 distinct CDR3 sequences, with less than 20% seen only once. Clones ranked in the top ten supply 3.5% to 4.5% of the sample. Sequenced sample: axillary lymph node tissue. These receptors all stem from a female donor with breast cancer. Some clones in this sample may be carry-over from other donors' samples.

For this clonotype: This may be a read error, as it is one base from a much larger clone. The rearrangement joins TRBV5-4 to TRBJ2-7, with 10 nucleotides matching TRBD1. There are 15 residues in the CDR3. Germline V lookup: CDR1 SGHNT, CDR2 YYREEE (reference sequence). V trimming: 4 bases; J trimming: 7 bases; junction bases outside the gene matches: 11. The CDR3 nucleotides read TGTGCCAGCAGCCTACCGGACAGGGGGTTCAAGGAGCAGTACTTC. Protein: CASSLPDRGFKEQYF.

This clonotype has a count of ten or more. The chain joins TRBV20-1 to TRBJ2-7; 11 bases are a match to TRBD2. The CDR3 spans 15 residues. CDR1 is DFQATT, CDR2 SNEGSKA, per germline (reference sequence). Trimming at V came to 0 bases and at J to 3 bases, leaving 4 bases not matched to a gene. This CDR3 reads CSARERLAGLYEQYF. Written as DNA, the CDR3 is TGCAGTGCTAGAGAGCGACTAGCGGGACTCTACGAGCAGTACTTC.

This clonotype showed up many times. This sequence joins TRBV4-1 and TRBJ2-3; 8 bases map to TRBD1. V trimming: 4 bases; J trimming: 6 bases; junction bases outside the gene matches: 6. This CDR3 has 14 residues. Germline CDR1 and CDR2: MGHRA and YSYEKL. This CDR3 is CASSRGQGKDTQYF. The CDR3 DNA reads TGCGCCAGCAGCCGCGGACAGGGTAAGGATACGCAGTATTTT.

Many counts were recorded for this clonotype. V is TRBV4-1 and J is TRBJ2-3; D is ambiguous. V shed 4 bases and J shed 7 bases, with 6 bases lying between them. The germline V gene has CDR1 MGHRA and CDR2 YSYEKL. The CDR3 runs to 11 residues. The CDR3 protein is CASSPSHTQYF. The CDR3 DNA is TGCGCCAGCAGCCCCTCACATACGCAGTATTTT.